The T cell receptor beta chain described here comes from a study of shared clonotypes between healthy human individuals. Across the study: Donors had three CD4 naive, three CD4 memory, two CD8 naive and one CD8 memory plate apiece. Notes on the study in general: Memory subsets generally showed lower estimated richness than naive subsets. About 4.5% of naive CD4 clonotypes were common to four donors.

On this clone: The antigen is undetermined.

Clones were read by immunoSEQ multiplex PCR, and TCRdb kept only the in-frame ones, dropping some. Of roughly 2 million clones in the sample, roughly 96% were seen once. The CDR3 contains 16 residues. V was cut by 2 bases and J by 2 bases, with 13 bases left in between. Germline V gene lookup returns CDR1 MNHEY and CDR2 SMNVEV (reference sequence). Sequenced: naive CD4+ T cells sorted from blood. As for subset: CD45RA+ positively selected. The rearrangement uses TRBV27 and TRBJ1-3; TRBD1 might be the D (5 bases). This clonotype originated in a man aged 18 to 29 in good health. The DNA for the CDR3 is TGTGCCAGCAGTTTACGGTCGGGGCCCCCTGGAAACACCATATATTTT. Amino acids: CASSLRSGPPGNTIYF.